Listed below are T cell receptor beta chains from one sample, sequenced in a study of T cell changes during pregnancy in multiple sclerosis. This table comes from immunoSEQ multiplex PCR, and its TCRdb copy is limited to in-frame clones, with some not included. The sample has fewer than 80,000 clones; around 90% are singletons. Source: CD4+ T cells from peripheral blood mononuclear cells, taken in the third trimester of pregnancy. All receptors derive from a female donor in good health, enrolled as a control in a pregnancy study. Each CDR3 is given without its conserved first and last residue.

j_call,v_call,cdr3_aa
TRBJ1-6,TRBV13,ASSVGAGGFGSPLH
TRBJ2-5,TRBV9,ASSVEIAGPETQY
TRBJ2-2,TRBV15,ATSRGTTAGELF
TRBJ1-2,TRBV30,AWIPGSSSGYT
TRBJ1-2,TRBV11-3,ASSTSDRNYGYT
TRBJ1-1,TRBV2,ASSAREGGTEAF
TRBJ2-3,TRBV7-2,ASSLELAGKDTQY
TRBJ1-4,TRBV25-1,ASSELGVGQGRLF
TRBJ2-7,TRBV11-3,ASSSAGGWYEQY
TRBJ2-3,TRBV5-4,ASSAQGKRTDTQY
TRBJ1-1,TRBV19,ASNAVRTGAEAF
TRBJ1-5,TRBV7-6,ASSLGSGGGQPQH